Sequencing of this T cell receptor (beta chain) was carried out in a study of T cell responses to AZD1222 COVID-19 vaccine. Study-level information: Researchers grouped second doses given at about 4 or about 12 weeks into one pool.

The assay was immunoSEQ multiplex PCR, and TCRdb's table has in-frame clones only and misses some. Of 120,000 to 150,000 clones listed, 91% are singletons. The V end was cut by 0 bases, the J end by 5 bases, with 14 bases between. Germline-derived CDR1 and CDR2 are SGHRS and YFSETQ. The CDR3 spans 16 residues. Note on this clone: The antigen is not known.

Study findings and constraints: Close to half of spike-specific TCRs reportedly recognize unmutated variant regions. Baseline testing showed seropositivity in only six or seven AZD1222 recipients. With dominance at 160-218 and 743-854, vaccine-associated CD4 TCRs spanned spike.

The chain carries TRBV5-1 and TRBJ1-4; D uncertain. The source of this sequence is an adult in good health. The material sequenced was peripheral blood, taken on day 0 of AZD1222 vaccination. Here the CDR3 DNA reads TGCGCCAGCAGCTTGGGGCTGGCCTCTCTCAATGAAAAACTGTTTTTT. It translates to CASSLGLASLNEKLFF.